This passage covers 32 T cell receptor beta chains from one sample sequenced in a study of T cell responses to AZD1222 COVID-19 vaccine. Profiling relied on immunoSEQ multiplex PCR, and the TCRdb table lists in-frame clones only, not all of them. The data contain some 120,000 clones, roughly nine tenths of them singletons. This specimen was peripheral blood, taken on day 0 of AZD1222 vaccination. Receptors originate from an adult in good health.

J is TRBJ2-5 and V is TRBV7-9; TRBD1 or TRBD2 may be the D gene (5 bases each). The germline gives CDR1 SEHNR, CDR2 FQNEAQ (reference sequence). Trimming left V 5 bases short and J 4 bases short, with 8 bases between. CDR3 length equals 12 residues. Written as DNA, the CDR3 is TGTGCCAGCAGCGGGGGAACAGAGACCCAGTACTTC. Residues: CASSGGTETQYF.

The chain is built from TRBV11-3 and TRBJ2-2; a possible D gene is TRBD1 (6 bases). Trimming left V 4 bases short and J 5 bases short, with 17 bases between. CDR1 and CDR2 from the germline V gene are SGHNT and YENEEA. This CDR3 is built from 16 residues. The DNA of the CDR3 is TGTGCCAGCAGCTCCAAGGCCCTCAGGGGAACCGGGGAGCTGTTTTTT. The encoded protein is CASSSKALRGTGELFF.

This clone came up once. V usage is TRBV6-5 and J usage is TRBJ2-1; D may be TRBD1 (5 bases). The CDR3 contains 16 residues. Per the germline V gene, CDR1 is MNHEY and CDR2 is SVGAGI. V shed 0 bases and J shed 4 bases, with 13 bases lying between them. As DNA, the CDR3 is TGTGCCAGCAGTTACTCGGAATCCCCAGGGTACAATGAGCAGTTCTTC. Its protein product is CASSYSESPGYNEQFF.

J is TRBJ2-7 and V is TRBV24-1, with D tentatively TRBD1 (6 bases). The CDR3 loop spans 16 amino acids. Germline CDR1 and CDR2: KGHDR and SFDVKD. With 4 bases removed from V and 0 bases from J, the gap between germline ends came to 15 bases. CDR3 in amino acids: CATSETGTQSSYEQYF. DNA of the CDR3: TGTGCCACCAGTGAGACCGGGACACAGAGCTCCTACGAGCAGTACTTC.

The rearrangement joins TRBV5-1 to TRBJ1-5; 7 nucleotides align to TRBD1. From germline, CDR1 is SGHRS and CDR2 YFSETQ. With V trimmed by 4 bases and J by 7 bases, 2 bases remained unmatched. The CDR3 is made up of 12 amino acids. CDR3 protein: CASSPTGQPQHF. The DNA for the CDR3 is TGCGCCAGCAGCCCGACAGGGCAGCCCCAGCATTTT.

Comments on this clone: The same CDR3 can be traced to other DNA sequences in this sample. The chain employs TRBV7-2 and TRBJ1-1; TRBD1 might be the D (5 bases). This CDR3 spans 14 amino acids. In germline, CDR1 is SGHTA, CDR2 FQGNSA. Trimming removed 4 bases at V and 1 base at J, with 10 bases between. CDR3 sequence: CASSWGRRNTEAFF. Written as DNA, the CDR3 is TGTGCCAGCAGCTGGGGACGAAGGAACACTGAAGCTTTCTTT.

This clone was detected once. The chain couples TRBV19 to TRBJ2-1; 12 nucleotides line up with TRBD2. This CDR3 has 16 residues. Per the germline V gene, CDR1 is LNHDA and CDR2 is SQIVND (reference sequence). Trimming removed 5 bases from V and 6 bases from J; junction bases left unmatched: 8. The CDR3 DNA is TGTGCCAGTAGTCCAAGACTAGCGGGGGCCGTCAATGAGCAGTTCTTC. Its protein product is CASSPRLAGAVNEQFF. Full variable domain (outside the CDR3, taken from reference TRBV19 and TRBJ2-1): DGGITQSPKYLFRKEGQNVTLSCEQNLNHDAMYWYRQDPGQGLRLIYYSQIVNDFQKGDIAEGYSVSREKKESFPLTVTSAQKNPTAFYLCASSPRLAGAVNEQFFGPGTRLTVL.

V and J are TRBV27 and TRBJ1-6; D possibly corresponds to TRBD1 (5 bases). Trimming removed 2 bases at V and 10 bases at J, with 12 bases between. The CDR3 length is 14 residues. The germline gives CDR1 MNHEY, CDR2 SMNVEV (reference sequence). This CDR3 reads CASSLKRDGSPLHF. The DNA for the CDR3 is TGTGCCAGCAGTTTAAAAAGGGACGGGTCACCCCTCCACTTT.

Details on this clone: The sample has other DNA sequences that encode this CDR3 too. The rearrangement joins TRBV18 to TRBJ2-7; 7 bases match TRBD1. Trimming took 3 bases from V and 0 from J; bases not matched to a gene: 2. The CDR3 spans 14 residues. The germline CDR1 and CDR2 sequences are KGHSH and LQKENI. The CDR3 loop reads CASSPDRSSYEQYF. The CDR3, as DNA: TGTGCCAGCTCACCGGACAGGAGCTCCTACGAGCAGTACTTC. Based on the CDR3 plus reference TRBV18 and TRBJ2-7, the full variable domain is NAGVMQNPRHLVRRRGQEARLRCSPMKGHSHVYWYRQLPEEGLKFMVYLQKENIIDESGMPKERFSAEFPKEGPSILRIQQVVRGDSAAYFCASSPDRSSYEQYFGPGTRLTVT.

The chain combines TRBV18 with TRBJ1-2; 9 positions match TRBD1. Germline V CDR1 and CDR2: KGHSH, LQKENI. With 1 base clipped from V and 2 bases from J, the junction kept 2 bases outside the gene matches. The CDR3 sequence is 15 residues long. The CDR3 here is CASSPRDRENYGYTF. CDR3 nucleotides: TGTGCCAGCTCACCACGGGACAGGGAAAACTATGGCTACACCTTC.

The genes are TRBV5-5 and TRBJ1-2; D ambiguous. CDR1 is SGHKS and CDR2 is YYEKEE in the germline V gene (reference sequence). The CDR3 is 13 amino acids. The V gene lost 4 bases and the J gene lost 3 bases, with 10 bases spanning the gap. CDR3 sequence reads: CASSVTEYYGYTF. In DNA form, the CDR3 reads TGTGCCAGCAGCGTGACGGAATACTATGGCTACACCTTC. The full variable domain, rest sourced from reference TRBV5-5 and TRBJ1-2, is DAGVTQSPTHLIKTRGQQVTLRCSPISGHKSVSWYQQVLGQGPQFIFQYYEKEERGRGNFPDRFSARQFPNYSSELNVNALLLGDSALYLCASSVTEYYGYTFGSGTRLTVV.

The chain employs TRBV5-6 and TRBJ1-1, with D perhaps TRBD1 (6 bases). The CDR3 loop spans 13 amino acids. Between the trimmed V and J ends, which lost 7 bases and 1 base, there was a span of 11 bases. Germline lookup yields CDR1 SGHDT and CDR2 YYEEEE. CDR3 in DNA: TGTGCCAGCCAGGGGAATTGGAACACTGAAGCTTTCTTT. This translates into CASQGNWNTEAFF.

The chain carries TRBV6-5 and TRBJ2-3; D possibly corresponds to TRBD2 (6 bases). Trimming shortened V by 0 bases and J by 2 bases, and 12 bases separated the two germline ends. Germline V gene lookup returns CDR1 MNHEY and CDR2 SVGAGI. The CDR3 runs 16 residues. The CDR3 is CASSYSISGLTDTQYF. The CDR3 DNA follows: TGTGCCAGCAGTTACTCGATTTCGGGACTCACAGATACGCAGTATTTT.

CDR3 amino acids: CASSLTAGELFF. The CDR3 DNA reads TGTGCCAGCAGCCTCACGGCCGGGGAGCTGTTTTTT. V and J are TRBV3-1 (or the pseudogene TRBV3-2) and TRBJ2-2; D is unclear. The germline gives CDR1 LGHDT, CDR2 YNNKEL (reference sequence). The CDR3 consists of 12 residues. V lost 4 bases and J 6 bases, leaving 6 bases between the germline ends.

In this sample, this clone turned up once. The chain couples TRBV11-1 to TRBJ1-1; D is perhaps TRBD1 (5 bases). Germline-derived CDR1 and CDR2 are SGHAT and FQDESV (reference sequence). The CDR3 covers 16 residues. The germline V and J ends were trimmed by 5 bases and 4 bases, with 20 bases remaining between them. The CDR3 spells CASSPNGAGSSTEAFF. In nucleotides, the CDR3 is TGTGCCAGCAGCCCAAACGGAGCAGGGAGTAGCACTGAAGCTTTCTTT.

The rearrangement links TRBV7-9 to TRBJ1-6; D possibly corresponds to TRBD1 (5 bases). Trimming pared 0 bases from V and 9 bases from J, leaving 12 bases between. The CDR3 has 15 residues. Germline CDR1 SEHNR, CDR2 FQNEAQ (reference sequence). The CDR3 spells CASSLALGDASPLHF. The CDR3 coding sequence is TGTGCCAGCAGCTTAGCGCTGGGGGATGCTTCACCCCTCCACTTT.

The chain carries TRBV29-1 and TRBJ1-1; the D gene is possibly TRBD1 (5 bases). The germline gives CDR1 SQVTM, CDR2 ANQGSEA. V lost 2 bases, J lost 4 bases, and 11 bases lay in between. CDR3 length: 13 residues. CDR3 sequence reads: CSVEWGSLTEAFF. The CDR3 DNA reads as TGCAGCGTTGAATGGGGGTCCCTCACTGAAGCTTTCTTT. Full variable domain (remainder filled in from reference TRBV29-1 and TRBJ1-1): SAVISQKPSRDICQRGTSLTIQCQVDSQVTMMFWYRQQPGQSLTLIATANQGSEATYESGFVIDKFPISRPNLTFSTLTVSNMSPEDSSIYLCSVEWGSLTEAFFGQGTRLTVV.

This chain connects TRBV19 to TRBJ1-3; 10 nucleotides match TRBD1. Germline V lookup: CDR1 LNHDA, CDR2 SQIVND (reference sequence). This CDR3 has 16 residues. The trim removed 4 bases at V and 3 bases at J, leaving 6 bases unmatched. The CDR3 coding sequence is TGTGCCAGTAGTAGATGGACAGGGGGAAATGGAAACACCATATATTTT. Its translation is CASSRWTGGNGNTIYF.

The DNA of the CDR3 is TGTGCCAGCTCACCACCGACCGGGGGGGCAGCCCAAGAGACCCAGTACTTC. Protein: CASSPPTGGAAQETQYF. The chain employs TRBV18 and TRBJ2-5, with TRBD2 identical over 8 bases. The trim removed 0 bases at V and 1 base at J, leaving 7 bases unmatched. The CDR3 extends over 17 amino acids. Germline-derived CDR1 and CDR2 are KGHSH and LQKENI.

The DNA of the CDR3 is TGTGCCAGCAGGCTACAGGGGGTCCCTGGAAACACCATATATTTT. This codes for CASRLQGVPGNTIYF. V usage is TRBV3-1 (or the pseudogene TRBV3-2) and J usage is TRBJ1-3; 8 bases are a match to TRBD1. The V gene end was trimmed by 6 bases and the J gene end by 2 bases; junction bases not matched to a gene: 6. This CDR3 has 15 residues. Looked up from germline, CDR1 is LGHDT and CDR2 is YNNKEL (reference sequence).

The chain joins TRBV3-1 (or the pseudogene TRBV3-2) to TRBJ2-2; TRBD2 aligns across 8 bases. The junction had 10 bases not matched to a gene; V was cut back by 2 bases and J by 2 bases. This CDR3 region has 18 residues. CDR1 and CDR2 from the germline V gene are LGHDT and YNNKEL (reference sequence). CDR3: CASSQHPTSGVNTGELFF. For the CDR3, the DNA is TGTGCCAGCAGCCAACATCCCACTAGCGGAGTAAACACCGGGGAGCTGTTTTTT.

The chain joins TRBV5-1 to TRBJ2-3, with 8 nucleotides matching TRBD2. CDR3 length: 15 amino acids. CDR1 is SGHRS and CDR2 is YFSETQ in the germline V gene. V shed 2 bases and J 0 bases; nucleotides not matched to a gene: 2. CDR3 coding DNA: TGCGCCAGCAGCTTTGCTAGCGGGAGCACAGATACGCAGTATTTT. Its protein product is CASSFASGSTDTQYF.

The chain joins TRBV4-1 to TRBJ1-5; 8 nucleotides line up with TRBD1. Unmatched junction bases numbered 2, after V lost 5 bases and J lost 5 bases. There are 13 residues in the CDR3. Germline loops: CDR1 MGHRA, CDR2 YSYEKL. In DNA form, the CDR3 reads TGCGCCAGCAGCGAGACAGGGGATCAGCCCCAGCATTTT. It encodes CASSETGDQPQHF.

The chain employs TRBV7-2 and TRBJ2-7; D gene unclear. The CDR3 is made up of 14 amino acids. Germline lookup yields CDR1 SGHTA and CDR2 FQGNSA. Trimming cost V 5 bases and J 9 bases, with 20 bases left between them. As DNA, the CDR3 is TGTGCCAGCAGCCGCGACAAGACCCCCGATGGGCAGTACTTC. It translates to CASSRDKTPDGQYF.

The chain uses TRBV7-2 and TRBJ1-3, with D unclear. CDR3 length equals 15 residues. Trimming took 6 bases from V and 2 from J, leaving 14 bases between them. The germline V gene has CDR1 SGHTA and CDR2 FQGNSA. The CDR3 spells CASSNPSTAGNTIYF. For the CDR3, the DNA is TGTGCCAGCAGTAACCCGAGCACAGCTGGAAACACCATATATTTT.

The J gene is TRBJ1-1, the V gene TRBV5-6; weak D call: TRBD1 (5 bases). Germline CDR1 and CDR2: SGHDT and YYEEEE. The V end lost 0 bases, the J end lost 7 bases, and 13 bases lay between the germline ends. The CDR3 runs 14 residues. The CDR3 sequence: CASSLERGLGEAFF. In DNA form, the CDR3 reads TGTGCCAGCAGCTTGGAGAGGGGCTTGGGTGAAGCTTTCTTT.

V is TRBV5-1 and J is TRBJ1-2; 12 positions match TRBD1. With V trimmed by 3 bases and J by 8 bases, 5 bases remained unmatched. The germline CDR1 and CDR2 sequences are SGHRS and YFSETQ. The CDR3 has 14 amino acids. Written as DNA, the CDR3 is TGCGCCAGCAGCTGGGACAGGGGGCGCGAGGGCTACACCTTC. It is translated as CASSWDRGREGYTF.

The chain links TRBV6-5 to TRBJ2-7, with a tentative D call TRBD2 (6 bases). CDR3 size: 14 residues. CDR1 and CDR2 (germline): MNHEY, SVGAGI. V was trimmed by 4 bases and J by 2 bases, leaving 12 bases between them. CDR3 residues: CASSSGGLTYEQYF. The DNA for the CDR3 is TGTGCCAGCAGTTCCGGGGGTCTGACCTACGAGCAGTACTTC.

This clone was seen a single time. This chain connects TRBV21-1 to TRBJ2-6; the table calls TRBD1, which could not be checked here. TRBV21-1 is a known pseudogene. This CDR3 has 18 residues. DNA of the CDR3: TGTGCCAGCCGCTCTGGCGGAGGACAGGGGTCTGGGGCCAACGTCCTGACTTTC. Its translation is CASRSGGGQGSGANVLTF.

This chain links TRBV11-2 with TRBJ1-2; D call uncertain. CDR3 length: 14 residues. The germline CDR1 and CDR2 sequences are SGHAT and FQNNGV. V lost 2 bases, J lost 2 bases, and 9 bases lay in between. The CDR3 nucleotides are TGTGCCAGCAGCTTATTGTCCAGAAACTATGGCTACACCTTC. It yields the protein CASSLLSRNYGYTF.

The V and J genes are TRBV7-3 and TRBJ2-2, with D unclear. Trimming cost V 1 base and J 6 bases, with 9 bases left between them. This CDR3 region has 14 residues. Germline V lookup: CDR1 SGHTA, CDR2 FQGTGA. The DNA of the CDR3 is TGTGCCAGCAGCTTAATGGCCCTCGCCGGGGAGCTGTTTTTT. This codes for CASSLMALAGELFF. Based on the CDR3 plus reference TRBV7-3 and TRBJ2-2, the full variable domain is GAGVSQTPSNKVTEKGKYVELRCDPISGHTALYWYRQSLGQGPEFLIYFQGTGAADDSGLPNDRFFAVRPEGSVSTLKIQRTERGDSAVYLCASSLMALAGELFFGEGSRLTVL.

The V and J genes are TRBV6-2 or TRBV6-3 and TRBJ1-2, with a tentative D call TRBD1 (6 bases). Germline CDR1 and CDR2: MNHEY and SVGEGT. Trimming removed 5 bases from V and 8 bases from J, with 21 bases in between. The CDR3 consists of 15 residues. The CDR3 here is CASSVNRDIPRGYTF. CDR3 nucleotides: TGTGCCAGCAGTGTGAACCGGGACATCCCAAGGGGCTACACCTTC.